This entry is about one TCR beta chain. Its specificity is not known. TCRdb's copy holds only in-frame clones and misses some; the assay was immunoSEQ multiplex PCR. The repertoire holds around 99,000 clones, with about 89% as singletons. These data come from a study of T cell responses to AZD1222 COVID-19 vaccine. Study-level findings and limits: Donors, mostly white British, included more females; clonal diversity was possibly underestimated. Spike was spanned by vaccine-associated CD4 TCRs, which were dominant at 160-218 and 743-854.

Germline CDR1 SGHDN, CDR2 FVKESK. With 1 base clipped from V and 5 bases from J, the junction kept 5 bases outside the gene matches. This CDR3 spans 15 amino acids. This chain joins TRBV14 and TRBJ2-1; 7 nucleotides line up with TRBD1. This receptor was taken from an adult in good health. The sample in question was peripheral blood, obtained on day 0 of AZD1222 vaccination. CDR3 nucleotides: TGTGCCAGCAGCCAAGGACAGGGACGGAACAATGAGCAGTTCTTC. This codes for CASSQGQGRNNEQFF. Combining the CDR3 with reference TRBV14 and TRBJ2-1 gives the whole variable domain EAGVTQFPSHSVIEKGQTVTLRCDPISGHDNLYWYRRVMGKEIKFLLHFVKESKQDESGMPNNRFLAERTGGTYSTLKVQPAELEDSGVYFCASSQGQGRNNEQFFGPGTRLTVL.